The entry that follows covers one T cell receptor (beta chain) sequence. Only a few counts were recorded for this clone. This receptor's antigen is unknown. Base qualities are not recorded, but no much larger clone differs from it by a single base. This sample includes further DNA sequences coding for the same CDR3. TCR CDR3 regions were amplified from genomic DNA by multiplex PCR using the deep immunoSEQ assay. For each cell subset, the extracted genomic DNA was distributed evenly across all wells of several immunoSEQ 96-well plates, and each plate served as one replicate. For sorted subsets, around 0.2 ug genomic DNA, equal to tens of thousands of T cell genomes, was loaded into each replicate PCR. The purified libraries were quantified using a Qubit 3.0 fluorometer, sized with a Bioanalyzer 2100, and then quantified again using the KAPA Library Quantification kit. Every immunoSEQ 96-well plate was sequenced on a separate single-read 150-cycle Illumina NextSeq 550 flow cell. The study's own analysis went as follows. Because the immunoSEQ output included only junctional sequences and no quality scores, the filtering could not be the same as the filtering used for full-length reads. Sequences were annotated with PyIR, a Python wrapper for IgBLAST v1.9, and V/J genes and CDR3 were assigned using IMGT germline references. Reads were removed for weak V/J assignments (E-value above 1e-6), missing CDR3, stop codons, out-of-frame junctions, or ambiguous translated residues. V3J clonotypes were defined as sequences sharing the same inferred V gene, J gene, and CDR3 amino acid sequence. Percentage overlap between repertoires was calculated by dividing the number of shared unique clonotypes by the size of the smaller repertoire. Richness of each repertoire was evaluated using RTK rarefaction, the Chao1 estimator, and Recon v2.1 estimates of unobserved clonotypes. OLGA was used to compute generation probabilities for all TCRbeta clonotypes that the gDNA method yielded from a few donors. Drawn from immuneACCESS, this table holds only the in-frame rearrangements with V and J called that TCRdb kept. Clones are partly lost; checked studies trace under half to an unresolved V gene and leave the rest unexplained. V and J calls and clone size follow that table, whereas D and trimming were derived from the DNA. This sample comprises over a million clones, around 78% of them detected only once. The ten largest account for approximately 0.52% of the sample.

The donors were healthy, HIV-negative adults with no recently reported acute infections or vaccinations. All donors were Caucasian adults living in Nashville, Tennessee, USA. Magnetic negative selection was used to enrich CD4+ T cells, after which naive cells were positively selected on CD45RA and the negative fraction became the memory subset. After blood collection by leukapheresis, PBMCs were isolated using Ficoll-Histopaque density gradient centrifugation and then cryopreserved in the vapor phase of liquid nitrogen. Analytical flow cytometry was used to check the purity and quantity of each magnetically sorted T cell population. Genomic DNA was isolated from each sorted fraction and quantified by UV absorbance on a Nanodrop 2000c. The data originate from a study of shared clonotypes between healthy human individuals (dated by TCRdb to about 2020). Turning to the overall study: Two women and three men aged 18 to 49 years were included in the cohort. To estimate repertoire size and how much clonotypes are shared between individuals, the study performed deep sequencing of blood TCR repertoires from a handful of healthy adults. Leukapheresis yielded between about 0.9 and 10 billion PBMCs per donor. Different laboratories and diverse techniques were used to prepare libraries and sequence TCR repertoires, to increase sequencing depth and limit assay-specific biases. For each donor, three plates each were used for CD4 naive and CD4 memory, two plates were used for CD8 naive, and one plate was used for CD8 memory.

The germline V gene sets CDR1 to MNHEY and CDR2 to SVGAGI. The junction shows trimming of 2 bases on V and 0 bases on J, plus 8 bases between the germline ends. The CDR3 holds 15 amino acids from the cysteine to the phenylalanine. The sequence is cut down to CDR3 DNA, 45 bases in frame from base 1. What the work shows at the level of the full study, not this receptor alone: Larger estimated clonotype richness was generally found for naive subsets than for memory subsets. Based on pairwise subsampling, the degree of clonotype sharing among donors was expected to be affected by sequencing depth. When a handful of donors were compared, the shared fraction of clonotypes was 5% to 6.5% for naive CD4, 3.5% to 4% for naive CD8, 2% to 2.5% for memory CD4, and roughly 0.4% for memory CD8. The genetic and exposure-history diversity represented was limited by the small number of donors. Rarefaction of sorted-subset datasets indicated incomplete sequencing despite the large sequencing depth. Only blood was sampled, and tissue TCR repertoires likely differ from those in blood. Compared with non-shared clonotypes, the clonotypes found in all four sorted-subset donors had higher generation probabilities.

Material: memory CD4+ T cells from PBMCs. The sample's cell subset or site, from its label and the paper: CD45RA-negative fraction. The chain uses TRBV6-5 and TRBJ2-1, with no confidently assigned D gene. The sequence came from a man aged 18 to 30 in good health. Some clones in this sample may be carry-over from other donors' samples. The CDR3 is CASSYGRSSYNEQFF. The DNA reads TGTGCCAGCAGTTACGGGCGGAGCTCCTACAATGAGCAGTTCTTC.